One sample yielded the 20 T cell receptor beta chains listed below, sequenced in a study of PD-L1 blockade in urothelial cancer. Libraries were prepared by immunoSEQ multiplex PCR; TCRdb keeps only in-frame clonotypes and omits some of them. The table has tens of thousands of clones, roughly 89% seen once. This sample's time point: pretreatment peripheral blood. This sample comprised PBMCs, obtained around atezolizumab (anti-PD-L1) treatment. These receptors originate from a man in his sixties with urothelial cancer.

This chain connects TRBV5-4 to TRBJ2-2; 14 nucleotides align to TRBD2. Germline V gives CDR1 SGHNT, CDR2 YYREEE (reference sequence). The junction had 10 bases not matched to a gene; V was cut back by 2 bases and J by 4 bases. The CDR3 is 19 residues long. Here the CDR3 reads CASSFRLAGGPLGTGELFF. CDR3 coding DNA: TGTGCCAGCAGCTTCCGACTAGCGGGGGGGCCCCTGGGCACCGGGGAGCTGTTTTTT. The full variable domain, rest sourced from reference TRBV5-4 and TRBJ2-2, is ETGVTQSPTHLIKTRGQQVTLRCSSQSGHNTVSWYQQALGQGPQFIFQYYREEENGRGNFPPRFSGLQFPNYSSELNVNALELDDSALYLCASSFRLAGGPLGTGELFFGEGSRLTVL.

The chain recombines TRBV5-1 with TRBJ2-3, with D possibly matching TRBD2 (5 bases). Germline V gene lookup returns CDR1 SGHRS and CDR2 YFSETQ. Trimming removed 1 base from V and 6 bases from J, with 12 bases in between. The CDR3 runs 14 residues. CDR3 in DNA: TGCGCCAGCAGCTTGTCAAGTACGGGGGATACGCAGTATTTT. This encodes CASSLSSTGDTQYF.

V and J are TRBV5-1 and TRBJ2-3; 8 nucleotides agree with TRBD1. Germline assignment: CDR1 SGHRS and CDR2 YFSETQ. After removal of 0 bases from V and 0 bases from J, the junction contained 6 bases not matched to a gene. The CDR3 totals 17 residues. Written as DNA, the CDR3 is TGCGCCAGCAGCTTGGCCATAGGACAGGGCAGCACAGATACGCAGTATTTT. It yields the protein CASSLAIGQGSTDTQYF.

The gene calls are TRBV7-9 and TRBJ2-7; TRBD1 matches 9 bases. Unmatched junction bases numbered 6, after V lost 4 bases and J lost 5 bases. CDR1 SEHNR and CDR2 FQNEAQ come from the germline V gene (reference sequence). The CDR3 contains 14 residues. The CDR3 sequence is CASSSGTGSHEQYF. CDR3 in DNA: TGTGCCAGCAGCTCCGGGACAGGGTCCCACGAGCAGTACTTC.

The chain uses TRBV2 and TRBJ2-5; D may be TRBD2 (6 bases). Trimming left V 7 bases short and J 5 bases short, with 17 bases between. Germline V lookup: CDR1 SNHLY, CDR2 FYNNEI. The CDR3 extends over 14 amino acids. As DNA, the CDR3 is TGTGCCAGCAATAGGAGGGGCGGAAGGGAGACCCAGTACTTC. Its translation is CASNRRGGRETQYF. The entire variable domain, with the rest obtained from reference TRBV2 and TRBJ2-5, is as follows: EPEVTQTPSHQVTQMGQEVILRCVPISNHLYFYWYRQILGQKVEFLVSFYNNEISEKSEIFDDQFSVERPDGSNFTLKIRSTKLEDSAMYFCASNRRGGRETQYFGPGTRLLVL.

The J gene is TRBJ1-1, the V gene TRBV7-2; TRBD1 agrees at 9 bases. The CDR3 length is 14 residues. After removal of 5 bases from V and 3 bases from J, the junction contained 4 bases not matched to a gene. Per the germline V gene, CDR1 is SGHTA and CDR2 is FQGNSA. The CDR3 region is CASSPTGGYTEAFF. CDR3 nucleotides: TGTGCCAGCAGCCCAACAGGGGGCTACACTGAAGCTTTCTTT.

The CDR3 DNA reads TGTGCCTGGAGGGTAGCCGGGCCGGGGAATTCACCCCTCCACTTT. Translation: CAWRVAGPGNSPLHF. V and J are TRBV30 and TRBJ1-6; D unresolved. Germline CDR1 is GTSNPN and CDR2 is SVGIG (reference sequence). Trimming pared 3 bases from V and 7 bases from J, leaving 16 bases between. The CDR3 contains 15 residues.

This clone showed up just a few times. For the CDR3, the DNA is TGTGCCAGCAGCGAATACAGTAGGGGCCGAGGCTACACCTTC. It translates to CASSEYSRGRGYTF. The V gene is TRBV7-8, the J gene TRBJ1-2; D perhaps matches TRBD1 (5 bases). V was clipped by 5 bases and J by 8 bases, with 18 bases between them. The CDR3 has 14 residues. Germline V gene lookup returns CDR1 SGHVS and CDR2 FQNEAQ.

V gene TRBV18 combines with J gene TRBJ1-1, with D maybe TRBD1 (5 bases). This CDR3 has 14 residues. Trimming cost V 2 bases and J 5 bases, with 12 bases left between them. The germline gives CDR1 KGHSH, CDR2 LQKENI. Here the CDR3 reads CASSPEGGVTEAFF. In DNA, the CDR3 is TGTGCCAGCTCACCAGAGGGAGGGGTAACTGAAGCTTTCTTT.

This clone showed up just once. The V call is TRBV4-3, the J call TRBJ2-1; 9 bases align to TRBD2. Germline V gives CDR1 LGHNA, CDR2 YSLEER. This CDR3 comprises 17 residues. Losses at the gene ends were 1 base for V and 15 bases for J; bases not matched to a gene: 19. CDR3 bases: TGCGCCAGCAGCCAAGGAGGTCGTAGCGGGAGTTTAAAACTGCCGTTCTTC. It encodes CASSQGGRSGSLKLPFF.

This chain links TRBV5-1 with TRBJ2-1; 15 bases are a match to TRBD2. This CDR3 region has 16 residues. The V and J ends lost 4 bases and 9 bases, in that order; junction bases with no gene match: 8. The germline CDR1 and CDR2 sequences are SGHRS and YFSETQ. The CDR3 coding sequence is TGCGCCAGCAGCACCGGACTAGCGGGAGGGCCCGGTGAGCAGTTCTTC. This codes for CASSTGLAGGPGEQFF.

CDR3 protein: CASSQGLAGAYEQFF. Written as DNA, the CDR3 is TGTGCCAGCAGCCAAGGGCTAGCGGGAGCTTATGAGCAGTTCTTC. This chain joins TRBV4-2 and TRBJ2-1; 10 bases agree with TRBD2. Germline V gene data show CDR1 as LGHNA and CDR2 as YNFKEQ. V shed 1 base, J shed 8 bases, and the junction held 5 bases outside the gene matches. This CDR3 is 15 amino acids long.

The rearrangement uses TRBV30 and TRBJ1-2, with D unclear. Germline-derived CDR1 and CDR2 are GTSNPN and SVGIG (reference sequence). Trimming removed 2 bases from V and 5 bases from J, with 6 bases in between. The CDR3 is 11 amino acids. CDR3 protein: CAWSFPYGYTF. The CDR3 coding sequence is TGTGCCTGGAGTTTCCCGTATGGCTACACCTTC.

This chain links TRBV6-1 with TRBJ1-2; perhaps TRBD1 as D (6 bases). V dropped 6 bases and J dropped 4 bases, with 18 bases sitting between them. CDR3 length equals 15 residues. CDR1 is MNHNS, CDR2 SASEGT, per germline. The CDR3 bases are TGTGCCAGCAGCGGGGGGACACAAGGGTTCTATGGCTACACCTTC. Translated, it gives CASSGGTQGFYGYTF.

The rearrangement uses TRBV4-1 and TRBJ2-1; 7 bases fit TRBD2. The CDR3 spans 16 residues. Germline values: CDR1 MGHRA, CDR2 YSYEKL. V trimming: 6 bases; J trimming: 4 bases; junction bases outside the gene matches: 12. CDR3 coding DNA: TGCGCCAGCAGTCCCACCGGGGCTAGCGGATACAATGAGCAGTTCTTC. As protein: CASSPTGASGYNEQFF.

J is TRBJ2-3 and V is TRBV5-1; 14 bases map to TRBD2. The V and J ends lost 2 bases and 6 bases, in that order; junction bases with no gene match: 8. Germline V gives CDR1 SGHRS, CDR2 YFSETQ. The CDR3 loop spans 17 amino acids. This CDR3 is CASSLYGTSGGTDTQYF. The CDR3 coding sequence is TGCGCCAGCAGCTTATACGGGACTAGCGGGGGAACCGATACGCAGTATTTT.

The chain uses TRBV5-8 and TRBJ1-2; TRBD1 aligns across 8 bases. After removal of 1 base from V and 7 bases from J, the junction contained 9 bases not matched to a gene. Germline V gives CDR1 SGHTS, CDR2 YDEGEE. CDR3 length: 15 residues. CDR3 in DNA: TGTGCCAGCAGCTTGCAGGGGGCGCAGATTTCTGGCTACACCTTC. Residues: CASSLQGAQISGYTF.

The chain recombines TRBV7-3 with TRBJ2-2, with TRBD2 matching 8 bases. Germline CDR1 is SGHTA and CDR2 is FQGTGA. V dropped 1 base and J dropped 5; count of bases not matched to a gene: 3. The CDR3 sequence is 15 residues long. The CDR3 spells CASSLSGRTTGELFF. The CDR3 DNA is TGTGCCAGCAGCTTAAGCGGGAGGACGACCGGGGAGCTGTTTTTT.

The V and J genes are TRBV4-1 and TRBJ2-1; TRBD2 agrees at 7 bases. CDR3 length equals 15 residues. The V and J ends lost 4 bases and 3 bases, in that order; junction bases with no gene match: 6. Germline CDR1 and CDR2: MGHRA and YSYEKL. CDR3 bases: TGCGCCAGCAGCCTGGGACTAAGCGACTACAATGAGCAGTTCTTC. Translating it yields CASSLGLSDYNEQFF.

DNA for the CDR3: TGCGCCAGCAGCTCGGGACTAGCGGGGGGGCCTTCGCAGTATTTT. Its protein product is CASSSGLAGGPSQYF. This chain connects TRBV5-1 to TRBJ2-3; TRBD2 matches 16 bases. Unmatched junction bases numbered 5, after V lost 3 bases and J lost 10 bases. CDR3 length: 15 residues. CDR1 and CDR2 from the germline V gene are SGHRS and YFSETQ.